Below, 7 T cell receptor beta chains from the same sample are listed, as sequenced in a study of shared clonotypes between healthy human individuals. The data were produced by immunoSEQ multiplex PCR, yet TCRdb's version contains in-frame clones alone and is incomplete. The data hold a few million clones, with more than 80% observed a single time. Specimen: naive CD4+ T cells from PBMCs. Indicated subset: CD45RA+ positively selected. The receptors derive from a man between 18 and 29 years old in good health. Some clones in this sample may be carry-over from other donors' samples.

The V gene is TRBV4-3, the J gene TRBJ2-5; D is perhaps TRBD2 (7 bases). Germline V gene data show CDR1 as LGHNA and CDR2 as YSLEER. Trimming left V 0 bases short and J 4 bases short, with 18 bases between. The CDR3 is 17 amino acids. CDR3 region: CASSQDGHRGGRETQYF. CDR3 nucleotides: TGCGCCAGCAGCCAAGATGGACATAGGGGGGGCCGAGAGACCCAGTACTTC.

V gene TRBV29-1 combines with J gene TRBJ2-1; D possibly corresponds to TRBD2 (6 bases). This CDR3 spans 16 amino acids. The germline CDR1 and CDR2 sequences are SQVTM and ANQGSEA. V lost 2 bases to trimming and J lost 5 bases, with 19 bases between them. The CDR3 spells CSVELSGAMVDNEQFF. CDR3 nucleotide sequence: TGCAGCGTTGAACTTTCGGGAGCCATGGTAGACAATGAGCAGTTCTTC.

The CDR3 spells CASIATFLYTEAFF. For the CDR3, the DNA is TGTGCCAGCATCGCGACCTTCCTTTACACTGAAGCTTTCTTT. The chain employs TRBV2 and TRBJ1-1; no definite D call. CDR3 size: 14 residues. Germline assignment: CDR1 SNHLY and CDR2 FYNNEI. Trimming shortened V by 7 bases and J by 3 bases, and 15 bases separated the two germline ends.

This clone was seen just once. The genes are TRBV27 and TRBJ1-2; 7 bases align to TRBD1. Germline V gene sequence: CDR1 MNHEY, CDR2 SMNVEV (reference sequence). After removal of 5 bases from V and 6 bases from J, the junction contained 9 bases not matched to a gene. The CDR3 runs to 14 residues. The CDR3 coding sequence is TGTGCCAGCAGTCCCCGGGAGGGGGCGCATGGCTACACCTTC. It translates to CASSPREGAHGYTF.

The chain has TRBV7-3 and TRBJ1-1; D possibly corresponds to TRBD1 (6 bases). The CDR3 totals 15 residues. V lost 1 base to trimming and J lost 1 base, with 10 bases between them. Germline V gene sequence: CDR1 SGHTA, CDR2 FQGTGA. The DNA for the CDR3 is TGTGCCAGCAGCTTAATGGGGGCGAGGAACACTGAAGCTTTCTTT. It encodes CASSLMGARNTEAFF. Variable domain in full (rest from reference TRBV7-3 and TRBJ1-1): GAGVSQTPSNKVTEKGKYVELRCDPISGHTALYWYRQSLGQGPEFLIYFQGTGAADDSGLPNDRFFAVRPEGSVSTLKIQRTERGDSAVYLCASSLMGARNTEAFFGQGTRLTVV.

The chain is built from TRBV5-4 and TRBJ2-1; the match to TRBD2 covers 11 bases. CDR1 and CDR2 from the germline V gene are SGHNT and YYREEE (reference sequence). V dropped 4 bases and J dropped 2; count of bases not matched to a gene: 5. The CDR3 runs 16 residues. The CDR3 DNA reads TGTGCCAGCAGCCGTCCGGGACTAGCGGCCTACAATGAGCAGTTCTTC. Translating gives CASSRPGLAAYNEQFF. The whole variable domain, remainder taken from reference TRBV5-4 and TRBJ2-1, is ETGVTQSPTHLIKTRGQQVTLRCSSQSGHNTVSWYQQALGQGPQFIFQYYREEENGRGNFPPRFSGLQFPNYSSELNVNALELDDSALYLCASSRPGLAAYNEQFFGPGTRLTVL.

The count of this clone is one. The chain employs TRBV10-1 and TRBJ2-2; no clear D. CDR3 size: 14 residues. The germline CDR1 and CDR2 sequences are WNHNN and SYGVQD (reference sequence). V was trimmed by 6 bases and J by 4 bases, leaving 12 bases between them. The CDR3 sequence is CASRLGLSTGELFF. In DNA, the CDR3 is TGCGCCAGCAGATTGGGGTTAAGCACCGGGGAGCTGTTTTTT.